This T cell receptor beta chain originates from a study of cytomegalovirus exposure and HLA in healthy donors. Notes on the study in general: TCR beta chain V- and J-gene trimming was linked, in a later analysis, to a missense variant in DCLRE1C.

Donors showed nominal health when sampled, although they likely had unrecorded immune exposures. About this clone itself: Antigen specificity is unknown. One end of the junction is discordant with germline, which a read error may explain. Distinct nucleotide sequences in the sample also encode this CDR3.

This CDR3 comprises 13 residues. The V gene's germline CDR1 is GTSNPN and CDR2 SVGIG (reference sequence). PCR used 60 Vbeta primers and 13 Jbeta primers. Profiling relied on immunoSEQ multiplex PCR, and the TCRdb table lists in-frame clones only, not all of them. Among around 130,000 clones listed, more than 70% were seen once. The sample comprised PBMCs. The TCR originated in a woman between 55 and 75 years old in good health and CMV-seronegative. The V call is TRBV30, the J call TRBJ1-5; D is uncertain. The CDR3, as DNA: TGCGCCTGGAGCACGGGTCCGCGCCAGCCCCAGCATTTT. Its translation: CAWSTGPRQPQHF.